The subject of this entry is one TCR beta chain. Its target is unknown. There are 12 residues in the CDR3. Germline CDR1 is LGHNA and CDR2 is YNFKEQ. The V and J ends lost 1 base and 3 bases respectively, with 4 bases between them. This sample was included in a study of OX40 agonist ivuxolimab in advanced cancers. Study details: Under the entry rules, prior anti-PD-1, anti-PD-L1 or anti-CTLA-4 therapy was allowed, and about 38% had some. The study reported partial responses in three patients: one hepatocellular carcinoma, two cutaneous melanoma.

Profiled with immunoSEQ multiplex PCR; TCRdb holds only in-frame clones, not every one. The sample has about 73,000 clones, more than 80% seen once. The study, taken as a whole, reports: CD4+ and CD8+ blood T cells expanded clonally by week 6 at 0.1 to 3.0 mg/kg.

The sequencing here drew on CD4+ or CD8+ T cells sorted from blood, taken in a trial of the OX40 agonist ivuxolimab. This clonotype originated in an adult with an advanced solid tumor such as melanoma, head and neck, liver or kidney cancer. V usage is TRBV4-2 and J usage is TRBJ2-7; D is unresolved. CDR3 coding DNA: TGTGCCAGCAGCCAAGGATTCTACGAGCAGTACTTC. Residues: CASSQGFYEQYF.